Presented here are 18 T cell receptor beta chains from one specimen sequenced in a study of regulatory T cells in long-lasting Graves disease. Sequencing libraries for TCR beta were prepared with iRepertoire HTBI primers and Arm-PCR of CDR3 regions. TCRdb re-derived calls from the multiplex PCR reads in MiXCR, one entry per CDR3 protein. The sample has about 660,000 distinct CDR3 sequences, around 32% seen once. The sample's time point: persistent/refractory GD, antithyroid drugs over 5 years with positive TRAb. Generation of the TCR library employed RNA extracted from PBMCs. Sample: peripheral blood mononuclear cells (PBMCs), taken when the disease was refractory, from a patient treated with antithyroid drugs. The origin of the receptors is a female donor with Graves disease.

This chain links TRBV30 with TRBJ1-2, with a possible D match to TRBD1 (6 bases). V was pared by 3 bases and J by 4 bases, with 12 bases between. From germline, CDR1 is GTSNPN and CDR2 SVGIG (reference sequence). This CDR3 spans 13 amino acids. The CDR3 sequence: CAWRPVGAYGYTF. The CDR3 nucleotides read TGTGCCTGGAGACCCGTGGGGGCCTATGGCTACACCTTC.

Of note for this clonotype: A junction boundary mismatches the germline segment, possibly from a read error. DNA for the CDR3: TGTGCCAGCAGTGAAGGAGGGTACCAGAACACCGGGGAGCTGCTTTTT. Encoded protein: CASSEGGYQNTGELLF. The chain couples TRBV6-1 to TRBJ2-2; D might be TRBD2 (5 bases). The CDR3 runs 16 residues. Germline V gene data show CDR1 as MNHNS and CDR2 as SASEGT.

The J gene is TRBJ2-2, the V gene TRBV7-6; the D is unclear. There are 13 residues in the CDR3. The germline CDR1 and CDR2 sequences are SGHVS and FNYEAQ. V shed 4 bases and J shed 2 bases, with 5 bases lying between them. Here the CDR3 DNA reads TGTGCCAGCAGCTGGATAAACACCGGGGAGCTGTTTTTT. As protein: CASSWINTGELFF.

In its sample, this clonotype was seen many times. V usage is TRBV28 and J usage is TRBJ1-2, with a tentative D call TRBD1 (5 bases). V lost 5 bases and J lost 2, with 9 bases in between. Germline CDR1 reads MDHEN; CDR2 reads SYDVKM. The CDR3 is made up of 13 amino acids. In DNA, the CDR3 is TGTGCCAGCAGTCTCCGGGACAACTATGGCTACACCTTC. Amino acid sequence: CASSLRDNYGYTF.

The DNA for the CDR3 is TGTGCTAGTGGTTTGGCGCCGAGTGGTCCGCCCTACGAGCAGTACTTC. The encoded protein is CASGLAPSGPPYEQYF. The J gene is TRBJ2-7, the V gene TRBV12-5, with D unclear. CDR3 length: 16 amino acids. In germline, CDR1 is LGHNT, CDR2 FRNRAP. The germline V and J ends were trimmed by 1 base and 2 bases, with 15 bases remaining between them. Drawing the rest from reference TRBV12-5 and TRBJ2-7, the complete variable domain is DARVTQTPRHKVTEMGQEVTMRCQPILGHNTVFWYRQTMMQGLELLAYFRNRAPLDDSGMPKDRFSAEMPDATLATLKIQPSEPRDSAVYFCASGLAPSGPPYEQYFGPGTRLTVT.

The chain links TRBV3-1 to TRBJ1-3; D not certain. CDR1 is LGHDT, CDR2 YNNKEL, per germline (reference sequence). Trimming removed 1 base from V and 3 bases from J, with 7 bases in between. This CDR3 has 14 amino acids. The CDR3 spells CASSQAGLGNTIYF. The CDR3 nucleotides read TGTGCCAGCAGCCAAGCGGGTCTTGGAAACACCATATATTTT.

The chain carries TRBV30 and TRBJ2-2, with a tentative D call TRBD2 (6 bases). V lost 7 bases and J 5 bases, leaving 14 bases between the germline ends. Germline CDR1 and CDR2: GTSNPN and SVGIG (reference sequence). CDR3 length equals 13 residues. This CDR3 is CAFTGGRTGELFF. In DNA, the CDR3 is TGTGCCTTCACAGGAGGGAGGACCGGGGAGCTGTTTTTT.

This clonotype was counted ten times or more. The chain carries TRBV15 and TRBJ2-7; D perhaps matches TRBD2 (6 bases). The CDR3 totals 15 residues. In germline, CDR1 is LNHNV, CDR2 YYDKDF (reference sequence). With 1 base removed from V and 5 bases from J, the gap between germline ends came to 15 bases. CDR3 loop: CATSRVQASVDEQYF. The CDR3 nucleotides are TGTGCCACCAGCAGAGTTCAAGCTAGCGTCGACGAGCAGTACTTC.

Many counts were recorded for this clonotype. The V gene is TRBV28, the J gene TRBJ1-3, with D possibly TRBD1 on 6 matching bases. Germline lookup yields CDR1 MDHEN and CDR2 SYDVKM. The CDR3 runs 13 residues. V lost 6 bases to trimming and J lost 2 bases, with 8 bases between them. DNA of the CDR3: TGTGCCAGCAGCCGGACAGCTGGAAACACCATATATTTT. Translation: CASSRTAGNTIYF.

As regards this clonotype: A read error is the likely source, as a far larger clone sits one nucleotide away. The conserved phenylalanine or tryptophan is not found at the CDR3 terminus, so this likely reflects a read error. This chain uses TRBV6-5 with TRBJ2-5; 11 positions agree with TRBD2. V gave up 2 bases and J gave up 6 bases; unmatched junction bases: 11. The CDR3 length is 17 residues. In germline, CDR1 is MNHEY, CDR2 SVGAGI. CDR3 protein: CASSYVLLAGGLKTQYL. In DNA form, the CDR3 reads TGTGCCAGCAGTTACGTCCTGCTAGCGGGAGGTTTAAAGACCCAGTACCTC.

This sequence joins TRBV5-1 and TRBJ1-2; no reliable D call. CDR3 length: 14 amino acids. Germline V CDR1 and CDR2: SGHRS, YFSETQ. Trimming stripped 4 bases from V and 6 bases from J, with 16 bases between. The CDR3 DNA is TGCGCCAGCAGCCTCCAGGAAGCCGGGGATGGCTACACCTTC. It specifies CASSLQEAGDGYTF.

The J gene is TRBJ2-7, the V gene TRBV6-5; D possibly matches TRBD1 or TRBD2 (6 bases each). The CDR3 runs to 15 residues. CDR1 is MNHEY and CDR2 is SVGAGI in the germline V gene. The V gene lost 2 bases and the J gene lost 4 bases, with 15 bases spanning the gap. CDR3: CASSYGGTSRYEQYF. CDR3 nucleotides: TGTGCCAGCAGTTACGGCGGGACAAGCCGGTACGAGCAGTACTTC.

The chain carries TRBV6-2 or TRBV6-3 and TRBJ1-2; D unresolved. The CDR3 runs to 13 residues. Germline lookup yields CDR1 MNHEY and CDR2 SVGEGT. Trimming pared 2 bases from V and 8 bases from J, leaving 12 bases between. CDR3 region: CASSYVITEGYTF. CDR3 sequence (DNA): TGTGCCAGCAGTTACGTCATCACTGAGGGCTACACCTTC.

Many counts were recorded for this clonotype. The chain has TRBV11-2 and TRBJ1-4; 12 bases align to TRBD1. CDR1 is SGHAT, CDR2 FQNNGV, per germline. The CDR3 extends over 15 amino acids. V lost 5 bases, J lost 7 bases, and 5 bases stayed unmatched. The CDR3 DNA reads as TGTGCCAGCAGCCAGCCGGGACAGGGGGCTGAAAAACTGTTTTTT. Its translation: CASSQPGQGAEKLFF.

The rearrangement uses TRBV3-1 and TRBJ1-5, with D uncertain. The CDR3 has 17 residues. Per germline, CDR1 LGHDT and CDR2 YNNKEL (reference sequence). V lost 1 base and J 9 bases, leaving 22 bases between the germline ends. CDR3 protein: CASSQGLIAGEIGPQHF. In DNA, the CDR3 is TGTGCCAGCAGCCAAGGGCTAATAGCCGGCGAAATAGGGCCCCAGCATTTT.

V usage is TRBV7-9 and J usage is TRBJ2-2; TRBD2 might be the D (5 bases). The V end lost 8 bases, the J end lost 0 bases, and 10 bases lay between the germline ends. CDR3 length: 14 amino acids. CDR1 and CDR2 (germline): SEHNR, FQNEAQ (reference sequence). In nucleotides, the CDR3 is TGTGCCAGCTTCTTCGGGGCGAACACCGGGGAGCTGTTTTTT. This encodes CASFFGANTGELFF.

The chain couples TRBV12-3 or TRBV12-4 to TRBJ1-5, with 9 bases matching TRBD1. Trimming removed 7 bases from V and 6 bases from J; junction bases left unmatched: 7. The CDR3 is 14 residues long. This CDR3 is CASKSRTGVQPQHF. The CDR3 DNA is TGTGCCAGCAAGTCCCGGACAGGGGTTCAGCCCCAGCATTTT.

This clonotype was recorded at least ten times. This chain uses TRBV6-1 with TRBJ1-2, with D uncertain. This CDR3 has 14 residues. The germline CDR1 and CDR2 sequences are MNHNS and SASEGT. V dropped 0 bases and J dropped 3 bases, with 8 bases sitting between them. CDR3 residues: CASSEADADYGYTF. DNA for the CDR3: TGTGCCAGCAGTGAAGCTGACGCAGACTATGGCTACACCTTC.